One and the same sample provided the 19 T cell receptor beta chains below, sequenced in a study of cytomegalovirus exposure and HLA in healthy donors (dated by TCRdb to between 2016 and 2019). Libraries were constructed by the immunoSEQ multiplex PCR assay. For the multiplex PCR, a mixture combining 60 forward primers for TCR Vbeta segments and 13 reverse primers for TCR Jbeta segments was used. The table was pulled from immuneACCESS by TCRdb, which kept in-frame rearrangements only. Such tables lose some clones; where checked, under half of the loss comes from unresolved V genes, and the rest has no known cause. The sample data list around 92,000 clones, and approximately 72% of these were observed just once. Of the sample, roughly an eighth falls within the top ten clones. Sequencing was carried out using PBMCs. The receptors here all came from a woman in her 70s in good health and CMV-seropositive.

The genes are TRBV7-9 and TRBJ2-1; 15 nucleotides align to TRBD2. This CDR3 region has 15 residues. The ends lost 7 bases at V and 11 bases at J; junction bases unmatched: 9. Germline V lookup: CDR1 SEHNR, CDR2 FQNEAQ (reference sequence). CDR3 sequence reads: CASTETGTSGGKQFF. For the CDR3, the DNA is TGTGCCAGCACCGAAACCGGGACTAGCGGGGGGAAGCAGTTCTTC.

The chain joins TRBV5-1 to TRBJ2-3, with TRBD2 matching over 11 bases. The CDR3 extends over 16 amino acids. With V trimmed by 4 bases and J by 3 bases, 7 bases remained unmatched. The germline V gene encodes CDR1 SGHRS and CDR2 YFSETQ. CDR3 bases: TGCGCCAGCAGCGTGTTAGCGGGGGGGCCGACAGATACGCAGTATTTT. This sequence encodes CASSVLAGGPTDTQYF.

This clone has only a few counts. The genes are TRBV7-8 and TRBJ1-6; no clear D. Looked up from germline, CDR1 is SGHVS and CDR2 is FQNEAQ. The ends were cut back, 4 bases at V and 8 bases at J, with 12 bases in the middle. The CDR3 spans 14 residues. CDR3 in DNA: TGTGCCAGCAGCTCCAGGACGGGAGATTCACCCCTCCACTTT. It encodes CASSSRTGDSPLHF.

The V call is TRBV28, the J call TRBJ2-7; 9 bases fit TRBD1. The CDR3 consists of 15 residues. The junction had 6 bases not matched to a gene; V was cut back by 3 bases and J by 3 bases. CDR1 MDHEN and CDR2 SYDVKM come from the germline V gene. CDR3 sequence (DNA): TGTGCCAGCAGTTTTTGGGACAGGGAAGGCTACGAGCAGTACTTC. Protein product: CASSFWDREGYEQYF.

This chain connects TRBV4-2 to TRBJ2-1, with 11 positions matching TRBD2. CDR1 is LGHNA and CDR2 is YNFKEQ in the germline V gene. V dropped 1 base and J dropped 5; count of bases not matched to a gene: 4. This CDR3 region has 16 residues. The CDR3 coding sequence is TGTGCCAGCAGCCAAGCCGGGACTAGCGGACACAATGAGCAGTTCTTC. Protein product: CASSQAGTSGHNEQFF.

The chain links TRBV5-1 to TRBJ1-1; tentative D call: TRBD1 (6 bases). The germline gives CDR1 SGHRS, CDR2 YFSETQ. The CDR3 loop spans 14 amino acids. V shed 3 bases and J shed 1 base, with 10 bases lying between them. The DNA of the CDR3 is TGCGCCAGCAGCTACGTGACAGGGAACACTGAAGCTTTCTTT. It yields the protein CASSYVTGNTEAFF.

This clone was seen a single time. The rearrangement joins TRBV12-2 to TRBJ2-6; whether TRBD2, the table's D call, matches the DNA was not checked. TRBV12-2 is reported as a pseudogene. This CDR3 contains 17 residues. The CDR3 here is CASRSPRGFSGANVLTF. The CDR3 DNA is TGTGCAAGTCGCTCCCCCCGCGGGTTCTCTGGGGCCAACGTCCTGACTTTC.

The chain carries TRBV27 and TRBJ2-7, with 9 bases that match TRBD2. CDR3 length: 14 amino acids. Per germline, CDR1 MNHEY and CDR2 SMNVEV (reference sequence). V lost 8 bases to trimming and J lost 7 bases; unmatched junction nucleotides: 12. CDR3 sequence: CASRLLAGVGEQYF. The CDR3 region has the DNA TGTGCCAGCCGACTCTTAGCGGGAGTGGGGGAGCAGTACTTC.

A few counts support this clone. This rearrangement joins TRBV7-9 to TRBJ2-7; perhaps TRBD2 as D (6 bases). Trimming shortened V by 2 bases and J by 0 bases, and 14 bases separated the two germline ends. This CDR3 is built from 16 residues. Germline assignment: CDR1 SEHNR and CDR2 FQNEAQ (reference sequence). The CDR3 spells CASSLSGGMGSYEQYF. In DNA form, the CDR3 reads TGTGCCAGCAGCTTATCAGGCGGGATGGGCTCCTACGAGCAGTACTTC.

CDR3 sequence: CASSQWGGLSSYEQYF. The DNA for the CDR3 is TGTGCCAGCAGCCAATGGGGGGGCCTAAGCTCCTACGAGCAGTACTTC. The chain carries TRBV14 and TRBJ2-5, with D perhaps TRBD2 (7 bases). The tail of the sequence fits TRBJ2-7 better, so the J call may be wrong. This CDR3 region has 16 residues. Per the germline V gene, CDR1 is SGHDN and CDR2 is FVKESK.

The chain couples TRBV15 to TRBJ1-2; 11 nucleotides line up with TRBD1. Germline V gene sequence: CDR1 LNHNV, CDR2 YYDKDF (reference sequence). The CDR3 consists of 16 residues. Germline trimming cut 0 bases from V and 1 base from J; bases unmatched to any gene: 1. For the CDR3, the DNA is TGTGCCACCAGCAGAGAGGACAGGGGGCATAACTATGGCTACACCTTC. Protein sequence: CATSREDRGHNYGYTF.

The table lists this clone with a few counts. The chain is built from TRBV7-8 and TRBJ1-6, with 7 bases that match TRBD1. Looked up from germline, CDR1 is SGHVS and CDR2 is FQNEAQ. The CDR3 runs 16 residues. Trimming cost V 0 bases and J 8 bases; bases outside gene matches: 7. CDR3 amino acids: CASSLAGDSRDSPLHF. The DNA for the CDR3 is TGTGCCAGCAGCTTAGCGGGGGACAGTCGGGATTCACCCCTCCACTTT.

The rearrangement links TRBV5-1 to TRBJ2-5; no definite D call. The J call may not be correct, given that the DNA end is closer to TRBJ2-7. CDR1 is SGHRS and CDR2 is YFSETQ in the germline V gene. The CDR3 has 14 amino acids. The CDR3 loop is CASSFGESSYEQYF. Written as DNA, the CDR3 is TGCGCCAGCAGCTTCGGAGAGAGCTCCTACGAGCAGTACTTC.

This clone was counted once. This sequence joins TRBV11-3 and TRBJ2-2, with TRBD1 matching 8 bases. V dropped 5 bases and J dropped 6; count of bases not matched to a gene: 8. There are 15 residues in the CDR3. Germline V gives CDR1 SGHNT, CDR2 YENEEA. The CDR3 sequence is CASSNGQGMAGELFF. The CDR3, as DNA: TGTGCCAGCAGCAACGGACAGGGAATGGCCGGGGAGCTGTTTTTT.

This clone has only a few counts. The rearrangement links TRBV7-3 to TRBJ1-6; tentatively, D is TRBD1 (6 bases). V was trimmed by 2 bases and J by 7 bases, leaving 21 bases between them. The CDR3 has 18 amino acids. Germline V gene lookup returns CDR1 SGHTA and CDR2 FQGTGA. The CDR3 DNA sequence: TGTGCCAGCAGCTTATACCCCGTTCAACAGGGAGAGAATTCACCCCTCCACTTT. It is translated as CASSLYPVQQGENSPLHF.

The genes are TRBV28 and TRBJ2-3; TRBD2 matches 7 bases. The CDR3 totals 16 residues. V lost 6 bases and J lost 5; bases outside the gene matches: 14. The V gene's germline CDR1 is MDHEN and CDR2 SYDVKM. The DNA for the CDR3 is TGTGCCAGCAGCCCCCCTGCCGGGGGGTCGAGAGATACGCAGTATTTT. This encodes CASSPPAGGSRDTQYF.

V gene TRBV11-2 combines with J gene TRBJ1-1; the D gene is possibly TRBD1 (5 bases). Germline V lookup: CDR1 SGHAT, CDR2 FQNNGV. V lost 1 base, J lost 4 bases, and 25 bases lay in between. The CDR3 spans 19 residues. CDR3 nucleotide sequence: TGTGCCAGCAGCTTAGGGCGGGGCGGGCGATCCCCCGAGGGCACTGAAGCTTTCTTT. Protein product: CASSLGRGGRSPEGTEAFF.

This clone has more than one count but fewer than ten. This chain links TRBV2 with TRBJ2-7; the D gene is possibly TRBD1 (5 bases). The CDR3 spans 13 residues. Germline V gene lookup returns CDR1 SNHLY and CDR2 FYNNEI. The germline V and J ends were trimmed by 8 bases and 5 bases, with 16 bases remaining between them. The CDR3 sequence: CASDRLPGDEQYF. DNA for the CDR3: TGTGCCAGCGACAGACTGCCTGGGGACGAGCAGTACTTC.

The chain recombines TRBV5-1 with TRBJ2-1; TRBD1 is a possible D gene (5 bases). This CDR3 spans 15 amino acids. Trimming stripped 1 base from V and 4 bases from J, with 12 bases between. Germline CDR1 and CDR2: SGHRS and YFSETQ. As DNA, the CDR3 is TGCGCCAGCAGCTTGCAACAGGCTAGTTACAATGAGCAGTTCTTC. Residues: CASSLQQASYNEQFF.